The 4 T cell receptor beta chains below come from one sample, sequenced in a study of metastatic and nonmetastatic thyroid tumors. TCRdb ran MiXCR on the PCR reads. Here the sample spans 42,000 or so clones, 15% to 20% being singletons. There were no patients who had received any treatment before thyroid surgery. Sequencing was carried out using tumor tissue. All receptors derive from a female donor with papillary thyroid cancer or a benign thyroid nodule (not recorded which). Some clones in this sample may be carry-over from other donors' samples.

The table lists this clone with many counts. The chain is built from TRBV20-1 and TRBJ1-2; D is unclear. This CDR3 comprises 8 residues. Trimming took off 6 bases at V and 14 bases at J, with 10 bases between the two ends. Germline V gives CDR1 DFQATT, CDR2 SNEGSKA (reference sequence). CDR3 protein: CSATDKTF. For the CDR3, the DNA is TGCAGTGCAACAGACAAGACCTTC.

This clone was counted at least ten times. The chain recombines TRBV24-1 with TRBJ2-7; the D is unclear. The V gene lost 0 bases and the J gene lost 7 bases, with 9 bases spanning the gap. The CDR3 is 13 residues long. The germline V gene encodes CDR1 KGHDR and CDR2 SFDVKD. The chain's CDR3 is CATSDLQSREQYF. Written as DNA, the CDR3 is TGTGCCACCAGTGATTTGCAGAGCCGGGAGCAGTACTTC.

This clone was counted many times. The CDR3 bases are TGCGCCAGCAGCCAAGTTGGGATCTCCTATAATTCACCCCTCCACTTT. As protein: CASSQVGISYNSPLHF. The chain couples TRBV4-1 to TRBJ1-6; D gene ambiguous. Trimming pared 1 base from V and 0 bases from J, leaving 7 bases between. The CDR3 totals 16 residues. Germline assignment: CDR1 MGHRA and CDR2 YSYEKL.

As for this clone: A much larger clone lies a single base off, so this may be a read error. This chain links TRBV7-7 with TRBJ2-1; 8 nucleotides align to TRBD1. Germline V gene sequence: CDR1 SSHAT, CDR2 FNYEAQ (reference sequence). There are 14 residues in the CDR3. The CDR3 DNA sequence: TGTGCTAGCAGCCCAGGGACAGGTTACAATGATCAGTTCTTC. It encodes CASSPGTGYNDQFF.